This T cell receptor beta chain was obtained from a study of cytomegalovirus exposure and HLA in healthy donors. Findings and limits, study-wide: According to a later analysis, donors in an Asian-associated ancestry cluster reportedly had fewer N-insertions than the roughly 720-donor mean. In presence/absence analyses, roughly uniform sequencing depth across donors was assumed. For most TCR beta V segments, an earlier analysis put the productive rate at about 87% or about 30% of the time.

Both 60 Vbeta primers and 13 Jbeta primers went into the PCR. Produced via immunoSEQ multiplex PCR; TCRdb's table is partial and in-frame only. This sample carries about 100,000 clones, over 65% of them seen once, and the ten largest clones take less than 0.95%. On this clone itself: Its matching antigen is unknown. Other DNA sequences in the same sample also yield this CDR3.

Germline V gene data show CDR1 as KGHSH and CDR2 as LQKENI. The CDR3 is 12 residues long. V dropped 6 bases and J dropped 2 bases, with 8 bases sitting between them. At collection, donors were nominally healthy, but unrecorded immune exposures were probable. Sample: PBMCs. The TCR originated in a woman aged 55-75 years in good health and CMV-seronegative. The chain employs TRBV18 and TRBJ2-7, with no clear D. The CDR3 DNA reads as TGTGCCAGCTCTGTGAGCCCCTACGAGCAGTACTTC. Translating it yields CASSVSPYEQYF.